A selection of T cell receptor beta chains follows, all from one sample in a study of T cell responses to AZD1222 COVID-19 vaccine. TCRdb keeps only in-frame clones here, not all; method: immunoSEQ multiplex PCR. The sample has around 120,000 clones; 92% are singletons. The material sequenced was peripheral blood, taken on day 0 of AZD1222 vaccination. The receptor source for this set is an adult in good health. CDR3s include the opening cysteine and the closing phenylalanine or tryptophan. D genes are given only for firm matches. Expanded clones get a size class; other rows say once, few or many, or leave the size out.

CASSWNNEQFF,TGTGCCAGCAGTTGGAACAATGAGCAGTTCTTC,TRBJ2-1,-,-,TRBV6-5
CASSQPGQGQTYEQYF,TGCGCCAGCAGCCAGCCCGGACAGGGCCAGACCTACGAGCAGTACTTC,TRBJ2-7,TRBD1,-,TRBV4-1
CASSLEGTGIFGSPLHF,TGTGCCAGCAGCTTAGAAGGGACAGGGATTTTCGGCTCACCCCTCCACTTT,TRBJ1-6,TRBD1,-,TRBV7-9
CASMGGFNQPQHF,TGTGCCAGTATGGGGGGCTTCAATCAGCCCCAGCATTTT,TRBJ1-5,-,-,TRBV19
CASSRLSFQNTGELFF,TGTGCCAGTAGTCGGCTTTCTTTTCAGAACACCGGGGAGCTGTTTTTT,TRBJ2-2,-,-,TRBV19
CASSLASSLGWGNYEQYF,TGTGCCAGCAGCTTAGCGAGCTCGCTCGGCTGGGGAAACTACGAGCAGTACTTC,TRBJ2-7,-,-,TRBV7-9
CASRTGTGDRSPLHF,TGTGCCAGCAGAACCGGGACAGGGGACCGATCACCCCTCCACTTT,TRBJ1-6,TRBD1,-,TRBV2
CASSQERRTSGDNEQFF,TGCGCCAGCAGCCAAGAAAGGCGGACTAGCGGAGACAATGAGCAGTTCTTC,TRBJ2-1,TRBD2,-,TRBV4-1
CASSPTAGNLYNEQFF,TGTGCCAGCAGCCCTACAGCGGGGAACCTCTACAATGAGCAGTTCTTC,TRBJ2-1,TRBD2,-,TRBV11-2
CASSQEGGGPWEQYF,TGCGCCAGCAGCCAAGAAGGGGGAGGGCCGTGGGAGCAGTACTTC,TRBJ2-7,-,once,TRBV4-1
CASSHTDGETQYF,TGTGCCAGCAGCCATACGGACGGAGAGACCCAGTACTTC,TRBJ2-5,-,-,TRBV7-9
CASSLGYLGDNEQFF,TGCGCCAGCAGCTTGGGGTATTTAGGGGACAATGAGCAGTTCTTC,TRBJ2-1,-,once,TRBV5-1
CASRLAGLGLNEQFF,TGTGCCAGCAGGCTAGCGGGACTGGGACTCAATGAGCAGTTCTTC,TRBJ2-1,TRBD2,-,TRBV6-5
CASRTNRVLSTEAFF,TGTGCCAGCAGGACGAACAGGGTCTTGAGCACTGAAGCTTTCTTT,TRBJ1-1,-,-,TRBV6-5
CASSLGLAARITSNEQFF,TGCGCCAGCAGCCTCGGACTAGCGGCCCGCATAACAAGCAATGAGCAGTTCTTC,TRBJ2-1,TRBD2,-,TRBV4-3
CASSRSRLNSPLHF,TGTGCCAGCAGCCGGAGCAGGCTTAATTCACCCCTCCACTTT,TRBJ1-6,-,few,TRBV14
CASSLERVGRNSPLHF,TGTGCCAGCAGTCTAGAACGGGTGGGTCGAAATTCACCCCTCCACTTT,TRBJ1-6,-,-,TRBV13
CASSYSRDYGYTF,TGTGCCAGCAGTTACTCCCGCGACTATGGCTACACCTTC,TRBJ1-2,-,-,TRBV6-2/TRBV6-3
CASSLAGAREKLFF,TGTGCCAGCAGCTTGGCAGGGGCGCGGGAAAAACTGTTTTTT,TRBJ1-4,-,-,TRBV5-4
CASSFLRPGSRGYTF,TGTGCCAGCAGCTTCCTCAGACCCGGGTCCCGAGGCTACACCTTC,TRBJ1-2,-,-,TRBV5-6
CASSQESGDTQYF,TGCGCCAGCAGCCAAGAATCCGGGGATACGCAGTATTTT,TRBJ2-3,-,-,TRBV4-3
CASSLGGGAGSTEAFF,TGTGCCAGCAGTCTGGGGGGAGGTGCGGGCAGTACTGAAGCTTTCTTT,TRBJ1-1,-,-,TRBV27
CASSMGLSGAITDTQYF,TGTGCCAGTAGTATGGGCTTGAGCGGGGCTATAACAGATACGCAGTATTTT,TRBJ2-3,TRBD2,once,TRBV19
CASSQMAVSNYGYTF,TGCGCCAGCAGCCAGATGGCAGTCTCTAACTATGGCTACACCTTC,TRBJ1-2,-,-,TRBV4-1
CASSEAVSGGYEQYF,TGTGCCAGCAGTGAAGCGGTCAGCGGGGGGTACGAGCAGTACTTC,TRBJ2-7,TRBD2,-,TRBV6-1
CASSSTGALNTEAFF,TGTGCCAGCAGTTCGACAGGGGCTCTGAACACTGAAGCTTTCTTT,TRBJ1-1,TRBD1,-,TRBV28
CASSTGTGGGYGYTF,TGTGCCAGCAGCACCGGGACAGGAGGGGGCTATGGCTACACCTTC,TRBJ1-2,TRBD1,-,TRBV28
CASSRSRLAGANYNEQFF,TGCGCCAGCAGCCGATCTAGACTAGCGGGAGCGAACTACAATGAGCAGTTCTTC,TRBJ2-1,TRBD2,-,TRBV4-1
CASSRGRTNEKLFF,TGTGCCAGCAGCCGGGGACGGACTAATGAAAAACTGTTTTTT,TRBJ1-4,-,once,TRBV28
CASSLRGEFNQPQHF,TGCGCCAGCAGCCTCAGGGGGGAATTCAATCAGCCCCAGCATTTT,TRBJ1-5,TRBD1,-,TRBV5-1
CASSPQGQGVFGYTF,TGTGCCAGCAGCCCACAGGGACAGGGGGTCTTCGGCTACACCTTC,TRBJ1-2,TRBD1,-,TRBV9
CASSSGLGGKYTEAFF,TGTGCCAGCAGCTCCGGGTTGGGTGGGAAATACACTGAAGCTTTCTTT,TRBJ1-1,-,-,TRBV5-4
CASSQSQGPNEKLFF,TGTGCCAGCAGCCAATCACAGGGTCCTAATGAAAAACTGTTTTTT,TRBJ1-4,-,-,TRBV6-6
CASSLSGAGEKLFF,TGCGCCAGCAGCTTGAGTGGGGCGGGAGAAAAACTGTTTTTT,TRBJ1-4,-,few,TRBV5-1
CASSLRLQNYGYTF,TGTGCCAGCAGTTTAAGATTACAGAACTATGGCTACACCTTC,TRBJ1-2,-,-,TRBV28
CASRGVYGYTF,TGTGCCAGCAGGGGGGTCTATGGCTACACCTTC,TRBJ1-2,-,-,TRBV27
CASSSFQTPGQAVAFF,TGTGCCAGCAGTTCTTTTCAAACCCCGGGACAGGCCGTGGCTTTCTTT,TRBJ1-1,TRBD1,-,TRBV6-5
CSVTGVTEAFF,TGCAGCGTGACAGGGGTCACTGAAGCTTTCTTT,TRBJ1-1,TRBD1,-,TRBV29-1
CASSLDRNYGYTF,TGTGCCAGCAGTTTAGACAGAAACTATGGCTACACCTTC,TRBJ1-2,-,-,TRBV12-3/TRBV12-4
CASSGGGYTEAFF,TGTGCCAGCAGTGGCGGGGGATACACTGAAGCTTTCTTT,TRBJ1-1,-,-,TRBV2